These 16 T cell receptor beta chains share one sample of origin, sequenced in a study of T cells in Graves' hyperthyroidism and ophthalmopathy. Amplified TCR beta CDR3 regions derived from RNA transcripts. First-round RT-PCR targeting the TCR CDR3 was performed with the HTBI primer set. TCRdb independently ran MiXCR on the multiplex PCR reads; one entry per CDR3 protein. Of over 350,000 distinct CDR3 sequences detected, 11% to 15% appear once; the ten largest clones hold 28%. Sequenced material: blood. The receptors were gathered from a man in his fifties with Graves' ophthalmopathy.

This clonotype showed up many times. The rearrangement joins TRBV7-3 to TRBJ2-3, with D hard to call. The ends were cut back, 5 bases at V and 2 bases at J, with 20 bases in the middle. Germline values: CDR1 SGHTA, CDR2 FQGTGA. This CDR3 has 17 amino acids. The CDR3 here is CASSKGGDRTHTDTQYF. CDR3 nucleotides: TGTGCCAGCAGCAAAGGCGGCGATCGAACACACACAGATACGCAGTATTTT.

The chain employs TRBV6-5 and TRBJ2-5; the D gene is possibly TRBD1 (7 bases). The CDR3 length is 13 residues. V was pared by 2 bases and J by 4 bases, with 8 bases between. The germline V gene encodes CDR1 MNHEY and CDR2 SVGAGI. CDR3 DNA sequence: TGTGCCAGCAGTTACCAGGGGGGAGAGACCCAGTACTTC. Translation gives CASSYQGGETQYF.

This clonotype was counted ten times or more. The CDR3 DNA is TGTGCCAGCAGTTTAGGGGGCAAATACGAGCAGTACTTC. This translates into CASSLGGKYEQYF. This chain joins TRBV12-3 or TRBV12-4 and TRBJ2-7; TRBD1 is a possible D gene (5 bases). This CDR3 contains 13 residues. V was cut by 1 base and J by 4 bases, with 8 bases left in between.

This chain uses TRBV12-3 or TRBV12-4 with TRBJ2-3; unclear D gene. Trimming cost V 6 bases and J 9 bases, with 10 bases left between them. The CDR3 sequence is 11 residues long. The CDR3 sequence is CASSPERTQYF. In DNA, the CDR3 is TGTGCCAGCAGCCCGGAAAGGACGCAGTATTTT.

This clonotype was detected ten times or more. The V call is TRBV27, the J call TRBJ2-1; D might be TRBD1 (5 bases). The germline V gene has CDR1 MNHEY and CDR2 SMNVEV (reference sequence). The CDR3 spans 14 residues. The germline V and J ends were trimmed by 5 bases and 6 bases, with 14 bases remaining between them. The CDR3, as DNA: TGTGCCAGCAGTAACGATAGGGGTGGCAATGAGCAGTTCTTC. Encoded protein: CASSNDRGGNEQFF.

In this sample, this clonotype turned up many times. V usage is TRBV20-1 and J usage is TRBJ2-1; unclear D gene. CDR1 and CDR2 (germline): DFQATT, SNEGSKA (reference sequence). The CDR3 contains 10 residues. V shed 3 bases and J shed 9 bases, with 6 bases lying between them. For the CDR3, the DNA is TGCAGTGCTAGTCAGCGTGAGCAGTTCTTC. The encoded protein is CSASQREQFF.

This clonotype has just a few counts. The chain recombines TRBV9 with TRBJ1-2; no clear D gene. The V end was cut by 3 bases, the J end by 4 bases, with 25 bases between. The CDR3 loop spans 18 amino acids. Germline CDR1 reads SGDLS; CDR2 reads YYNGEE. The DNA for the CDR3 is TGTGCCAGCAGCGCCCTCGGATTGCGGGCACCCCACCTCTATGGCTACACCTTC. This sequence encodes CASSALGLRAPHLYGYTF.

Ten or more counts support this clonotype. CDR3 DNA sequence: TGCAGTGCTAGTACCCTAGCGGGAGGGCCCACAGATACGCAGTATTTT. This gives the protein CSASTLAGGPTDTQYF. V is TRBV20-1 and J is TRBJ2-3; 12 bases align to TRBD2. V lost 3 bases, J lost 2 bases, and 6 bases stayed unmatched. The CDR3 is 16 residues long. Germline V gene lookup returns CDR1 DFQATT and CDR2 SNEGSKA (reference sequence).

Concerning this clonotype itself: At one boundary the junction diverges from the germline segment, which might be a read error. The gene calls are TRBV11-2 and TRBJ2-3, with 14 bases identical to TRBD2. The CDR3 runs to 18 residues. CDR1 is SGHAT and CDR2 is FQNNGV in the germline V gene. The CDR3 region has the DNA TGTGCCAGCAGCCGACCCAGGGAAGGACTAGCGGGGGGCGATACGCGGTATTTT. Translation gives CASSRPREGLAGGDTRYF.

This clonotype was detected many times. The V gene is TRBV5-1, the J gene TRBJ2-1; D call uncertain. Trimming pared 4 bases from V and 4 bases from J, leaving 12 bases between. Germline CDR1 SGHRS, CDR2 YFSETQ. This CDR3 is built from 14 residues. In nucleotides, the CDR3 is TGCGCCAGCAGCACGATAGCAGATTACAATGAGCAGTTCTTC. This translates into CASSTIADYNEQFF. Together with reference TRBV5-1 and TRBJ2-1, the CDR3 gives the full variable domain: KAGVTQTPRYLIKTRGQQVTLSCSPISGHRSVSWYQQTPGQGLQFLFEYFSETQRNKGNFPGRFSGRQFSNSRSEMNVSTLELGDSALYLCASSTIADYNEQFFGPGTRLTVL.

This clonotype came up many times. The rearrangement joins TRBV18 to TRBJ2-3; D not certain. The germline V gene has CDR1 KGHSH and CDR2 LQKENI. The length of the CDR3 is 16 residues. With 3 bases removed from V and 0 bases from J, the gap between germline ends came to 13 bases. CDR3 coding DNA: TGTGCCAGCTCACCCCCCGTAGCTGGCAGCACAGATACGCAGTATTTT. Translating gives CASSPPVAGSTDTQYF. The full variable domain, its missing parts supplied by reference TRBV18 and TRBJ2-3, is NAGVMQNPRHLVRRRGQEARLRCSPMKGHSHVYWYRQLPEEGLKFMVYLQKENIIDESGMPKERFSAEFPKEGPSILRIQQVVRGDSAAYFCASSPPVAGSTDTQYFGPGTRLTVL.

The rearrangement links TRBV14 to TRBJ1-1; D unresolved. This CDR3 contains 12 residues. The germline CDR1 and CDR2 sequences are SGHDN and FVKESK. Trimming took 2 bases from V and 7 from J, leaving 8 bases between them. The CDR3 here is CASSQTHLEAFF. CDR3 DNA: TGTGCCAGCAGCCAAACCCACCTTGAAGCTTTCTTT. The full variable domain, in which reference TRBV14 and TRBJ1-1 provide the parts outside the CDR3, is EAGVTQFPSHSVIEKGQTVTLRCDPISGHDNLYWYRRVMGKEIKFLLHFVKESKQDESGMPNNRFLAERTGGTYSTLKVQPAELEDSGVYFCASSQTHLEAFFGQGTRLTVV.

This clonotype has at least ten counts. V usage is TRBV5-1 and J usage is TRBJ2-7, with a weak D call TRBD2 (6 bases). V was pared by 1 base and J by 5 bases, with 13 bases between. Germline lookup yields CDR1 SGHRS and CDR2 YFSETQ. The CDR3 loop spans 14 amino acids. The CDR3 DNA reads TGCGCCAGCAGCTTGTCTGTCGGGAGTAACGAGCAGTACTTC. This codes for CASSLSVGSNEQYF.

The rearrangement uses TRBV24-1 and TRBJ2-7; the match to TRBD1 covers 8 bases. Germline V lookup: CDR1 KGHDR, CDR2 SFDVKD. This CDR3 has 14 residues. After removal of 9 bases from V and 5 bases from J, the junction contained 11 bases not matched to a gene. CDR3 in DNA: TGTGCCACCTCGAAGACAGGGGCAACCCACGAGCAGTACTTC. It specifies CATSKTGATHEQYF.

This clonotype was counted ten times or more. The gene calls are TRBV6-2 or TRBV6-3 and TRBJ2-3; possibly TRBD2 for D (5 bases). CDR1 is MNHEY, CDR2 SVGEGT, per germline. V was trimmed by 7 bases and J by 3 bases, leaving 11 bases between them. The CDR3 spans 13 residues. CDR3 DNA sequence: TGTGCCAGCACCAGGAGGAGGACAGATACGCAGTATTTT. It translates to CASTRRRTDTQYF.

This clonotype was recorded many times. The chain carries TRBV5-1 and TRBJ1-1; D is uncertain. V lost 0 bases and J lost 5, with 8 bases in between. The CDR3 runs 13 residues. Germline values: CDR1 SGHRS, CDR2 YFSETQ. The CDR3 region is CASSLDGFTEAFF. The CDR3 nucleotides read TGCGCCAGCAGCTTGGATGGGTTTACTGAAGCTTTCTTT.